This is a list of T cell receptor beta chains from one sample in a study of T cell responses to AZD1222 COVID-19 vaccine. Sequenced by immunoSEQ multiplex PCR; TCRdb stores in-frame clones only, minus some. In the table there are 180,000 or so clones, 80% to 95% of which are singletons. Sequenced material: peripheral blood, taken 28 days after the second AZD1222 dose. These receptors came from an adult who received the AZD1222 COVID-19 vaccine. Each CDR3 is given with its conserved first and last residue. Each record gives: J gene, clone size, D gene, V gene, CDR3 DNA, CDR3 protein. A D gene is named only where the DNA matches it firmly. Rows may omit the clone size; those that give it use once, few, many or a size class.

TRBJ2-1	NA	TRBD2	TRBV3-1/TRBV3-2	TGTGCCAGCAGCCAAGATCAGAGCGGGAGCTCCTACAATGAGCAGTTCTTC	CASSQDQSGSSYNEQFF
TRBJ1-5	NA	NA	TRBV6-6	TGTGCCAGCAGTTACTCCGGGCAGGGTGGCAATCAGCCCCAGCATTTT	CASSYSGQGGNQPQHF
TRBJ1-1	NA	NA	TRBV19	TGTGCCAGTAGTATTTCGAACACTGAAGCTTTCTTT	CASSISNTEAFF
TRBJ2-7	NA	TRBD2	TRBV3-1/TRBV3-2	TGTGCCAGCAGCCCCAGACTCGGGGGGAGCTCCTACGAGCAGTACTTC	CASSPRLGGSSYEQYF
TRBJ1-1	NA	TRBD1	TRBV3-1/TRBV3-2	TGTGCCAGCAGCCAAGATTGGGGGACAGGGTTGAACACTGAAGCTTTCTTT	CASSQDWGTGLNTEAFF
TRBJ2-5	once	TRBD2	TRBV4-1	TGCGCCAGCAGCCCGAGCGGGGGGACCCAAGAGACCCAGTACTTC	CASSPSGGTQETQYF
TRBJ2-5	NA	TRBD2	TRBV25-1	TGTGCCAGCAGTACGGGACTAGCGGGAGTTCGAGAGACCCAGTACTTC	CASSTGLAGVRETQYF
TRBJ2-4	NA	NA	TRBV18	TGTGCCAGCTCACCATTCACTACCGCCAAAAACATTCAGTACTTC	CASSPFTTAKNIQYF
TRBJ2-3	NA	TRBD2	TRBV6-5	TGTGCCAGCAGGCTAGCGGGAGGAACCGGAGATACGCAGTATTTT	CASRLAGGTGDTQYF
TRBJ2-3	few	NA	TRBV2	TGTGCCAGCCCGGTGGGGCCAACTAGCACAGATACGCAGTATTTT	CASPVGPTSTDTQYF
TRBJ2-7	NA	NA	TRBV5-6	TGTGCCAGCAGTACAGCGTACGAGCAGTACTTC	CASSTAYEQYF
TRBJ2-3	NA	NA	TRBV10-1	TGCGCCAGCAGTGACGGGAGAATCACAGATACGCAGTATTTT	CASSDGRITDTQYF
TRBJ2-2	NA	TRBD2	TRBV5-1	TGCGCCAGCAGCCGGACTAGCGGGGCCTCCGGGGAGCTGTTTTTT	CASSRTSGASGELFF
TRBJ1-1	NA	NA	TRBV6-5	TGTGCCAGCAGTTACTCGTGGGGGGTGAACACTGAAGCTTTCTTT	CASSYSWGVNTEAFF
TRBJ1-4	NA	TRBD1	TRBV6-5	TGTGCCAGCAGGTCCCCGACAGGGGCGGGGGAAAAACTGTTTTTT	CASRSPTGAGEKLFF
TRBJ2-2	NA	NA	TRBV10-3	TGTGCCATCAGTGAGGGGGGCCCCACCGGGGAGCTGTTTTTT	CAISEGGPTGELFF
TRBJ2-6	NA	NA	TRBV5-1	TGCGCCAGCAGCTGGACCACAGGGACTGGGGCCAACGTCCTGACTTTC	CASSWTTGTGANVLTF
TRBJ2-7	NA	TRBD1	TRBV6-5	TGTGCCAGCAAGACAGGGGCATCCTACGAGCAGTACTTC	CASKTGASYEQYF
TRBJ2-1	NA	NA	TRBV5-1	TGCGCCAGCAGGGAGGACAGTACCTACAATGAGCAGTTCTTC	CASREDSTYNEQFF
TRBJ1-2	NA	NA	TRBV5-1	TGCGCCAGCAGCTCGGGGATTTTAGCTAACTATGGCTACACCTTC	CASSSGILANYGYTF
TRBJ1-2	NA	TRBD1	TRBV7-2	TGTGCCAGCAGCCTCTCCAGGGACAGCCACTATGGCTACACCTTC	CASSLSRDSHYGYTF
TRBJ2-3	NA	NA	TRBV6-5	TGTGCCAGCATCGAAGGGGTACCAGATACGCAGTATTTT	CASIEGVPDTQYF
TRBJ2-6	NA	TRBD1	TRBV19	TGTGCCAGTAGTATGGGACAGCCGGTCTCTGGGGCCAACGTCCTGACTTTC	CASSMGQPVSGANVLTF
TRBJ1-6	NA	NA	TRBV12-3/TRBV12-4	TGTGCCAGCAGCCCCGGACCCCCAGGGCCCCTCCACTTT	CASSPGPPGPLHF
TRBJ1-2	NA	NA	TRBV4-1	TGCGCCAGCAGCCAAGATGGGGAGACAGTCTATGGCTACACCTTC	CASSQDGETVYGYTF
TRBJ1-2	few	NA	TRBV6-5	TGTGCCAGCAGTTACGAAGGGGGGCGCCCCGGACGCTACACCTTC	CASSYEGGRPGRYTF
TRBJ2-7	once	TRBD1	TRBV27	TGTGCCAGCAGTATAGGGGCAGGGGGATACGAGCAGTACTTC	CASSIGAGGYEQYF
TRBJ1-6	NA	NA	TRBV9	TGTGCCAGCAGCGCCGGGCCAAGAATTTCACCCCTCCACTTT	CASSAGPRISPLHF
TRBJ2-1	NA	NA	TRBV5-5	TGTGCCAGCAGCGCGACGGCCGAGCAGTTCTTC	CASSATAEQFF
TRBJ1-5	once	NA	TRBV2	TGTGCCAGCAGTGTAGAGGGGGGAAATCAGCCCCAGCATTTT	CASSVEGGNQPQHF
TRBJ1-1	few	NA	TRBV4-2	TGTGCCAGCAGCCAAGAGTCGCACAGGTTGAACACTGAAGCTTTCTTT	CASSQESHRLNTEAFF
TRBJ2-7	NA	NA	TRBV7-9	TGTGCCAGCACAACACAGGGCTACGAGCAGTACTTC	CASTTQGYEQYF
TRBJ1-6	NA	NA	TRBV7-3	TGTGCCAGCAGCTTAACGGAGAATTCACCCCTCCACTTT	CASSLTENSPLHF
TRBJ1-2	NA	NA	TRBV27	TGTGCCAGCAGCTTAGTCCCGGGACGGGGCTACACCTTC	CASSLVPGRGYTF
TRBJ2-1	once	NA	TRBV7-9	TGTGCCAGCAGTCAAAATTTGGGGTATGGGAAAAATGAGCAGTTCTTC	CASSQNLGYGKNEQFF
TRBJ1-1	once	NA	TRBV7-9	TGTGCCAGCAGCTTAGGGAGGGGCCCTGAAGCTTTCTTT	CASSLGRGPEAFF
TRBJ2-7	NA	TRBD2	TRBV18	TGTGCCAGCTCACCTCGGACTAGCGGGAGTTACAAGCAGTACTTC	CASSPRTSGSYKQYF
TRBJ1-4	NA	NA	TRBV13	TGTGCCAGCAGTTTCTTAGGGGGAACTAATGAAAAACTGTTTTTT	CASSFLGGTNEKLFF
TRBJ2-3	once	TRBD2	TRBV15	TGTGCCACCAGCAGGGCCGGGACTAGCGGGAGTTATACGCAGTATTTT	CATSRAGTSGSYTQYF
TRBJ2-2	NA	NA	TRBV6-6	TGTGCCAGCAGTTGGGGGGCCGGGGAGCTGTTTTTT	CASSWGAGELFF
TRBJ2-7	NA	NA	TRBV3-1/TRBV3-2	TGTGCCAGCAGCCAAGAGGACCGGACCTACGAGCAGTACTTC	CASSQEDRTYEQYF
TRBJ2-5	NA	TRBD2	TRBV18	TGTGCCAGCTCCCGGGGGGGAGTGTACCAAGAGACCCAGTACTTC	CASSRGGVYQETQYF
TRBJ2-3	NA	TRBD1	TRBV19	TGTGCCAGTAGTTTAAGACAGGGGAGCACAGATACGCAGTATTTT	CASSLRQGSTDTQYF
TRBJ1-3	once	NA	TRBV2	TGTGCCAGCAGGCACCGTACTTCTGAGAGCTCTGGAAACACCATATATTTT	CASRHRTSESSGNTIYF
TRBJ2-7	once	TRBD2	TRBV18	TGTGCCAGCTCTCCGGGACTAGCCCACTACGAGCAGTACTTC	CASSPGLAHYEQYF
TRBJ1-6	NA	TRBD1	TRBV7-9	TGTGCCAGCAGCCGTACCGGGACAGGGAATTCACCCCTCCACTTT	CASSRTGTGNSPLHF
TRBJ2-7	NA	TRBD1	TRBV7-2	TGTGCCAGCAGCCCGGGGGGACAGGGGGCGCGGGAGCAGTACTTC	CASSPGGQGAREQYF
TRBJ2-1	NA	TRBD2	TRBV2	TGTGCCAGCAGTCTAGGACTAGCGGGAGGGGGGTTAGGTGAGCAGTTCTTC	CASSLGLAGGGLGEQFF
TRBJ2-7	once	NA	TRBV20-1	TGCAGTACCCATAGAGGGAACGAGCAGTACTTC	CSTHRGNEQYF
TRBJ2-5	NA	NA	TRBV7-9	TGTGCCAGCAGCTTCTTACAGAGCCAAGAGACCCAGTACTTC	CASSFLQSQETQYF
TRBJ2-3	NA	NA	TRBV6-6	TGTGCCACCACAGGGGGGGGAGATACGCAGTATTTT	CATTGGGDTQYF
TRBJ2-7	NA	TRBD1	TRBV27	TGTGCCAGCTCCTCCTACAGGGGGCTTAGGTACGAGCAGTACTTC	CASSSYRGLRYEQYF
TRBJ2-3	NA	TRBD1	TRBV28	TGTGCCAGCAGGGGACAGGGGTTGGGCACAGATACGCAGTATTTT	CASRGQGLGTDTQYF
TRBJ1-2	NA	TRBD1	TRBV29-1	TGCAGCGTCGATCGCGGACAGGGGGCGAATGGCTACACCTTC	CSVDRGQGANGYTF
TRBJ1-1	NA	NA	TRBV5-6	TGTGCCAGCAGCTTGGCTCAGGCTTTCATGAACACTGAAGCTTTCTTT	CASSLAQAFMNTEAFF
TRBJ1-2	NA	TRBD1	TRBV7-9	TGTGCCAGCAGCCCCCGGGACAGTAATCATGGCTACACCTTC	CASSPRDSNHGYTF
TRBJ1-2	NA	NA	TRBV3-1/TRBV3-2	TGTGCCAGCAGCCAAAGTATGTGGGGCTACACCTTC	CASSQSMWGYTF
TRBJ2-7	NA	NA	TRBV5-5	TGTGCCAGCAGCTTGGGAGGACTTCTCTTCGAGCAGTACTTC	CASSLGGLLFEQYF
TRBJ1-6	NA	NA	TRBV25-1	TGTGCCAGCAGTGAATCGGGGCAGTATAATTCACCCCTCCACTTT	CASSESGQYNSPLHF